The sequence of this T cell receptor beta chain was determined in a study of OX40 agonist ivuxolimab in advanced cancers. Across the study: Patients in the trial were receiving intravenous ivuxolimab every 2 weeks, at doses of 0.01 to 10 mg/kg. Mean age approximately 59 years, range about 23 to 85; just over 80% male. Prior anti-PD-1, anti-PD-L1 or anti-CTLA-4 therapy did not bar entry, and more than 35% had some. Study-level points and caveats: Clones of CD4+ and CD8+ blood T cells grew by week 6 at doses of 0.1 to 3.0 mg/kg.

In regard to this clone: Its target is unknown.

V lost 1 base and J lost 10; bases outside the gene matches: 12. Germline CDR1 and CDR2: LGHNA and YSLEER. This CDR3 region has 16 residues. Clones were read by immunoSEQ multiplex PCR, and TCRdb kept only the in-frame ones, dropping some. This repertoire shows more than 80,000 clones, roughly 90% found once; its top ten account for about 0.31%. The input for sequencing was CD4+ or CD8+ T cells sorted from blood, taken in a trial of the OX40 agonist ivuxolimab. The TCR comes from an adult with an advanced solid tumor such as melanoma, head and neck, liver or kidney cancer. The genes are TRBV4-3 and TRBJ2-1; the match to TRBD2 covers 8 bases. CDR3 sequence: CASSQGRAAGVGEQFF. CDR3 bases: TGCGCCAGCAGCCAAGGTCGGGCAGCGGGAGTTGGCGAGCAGTTCTTC.